There are many counts of the clone carrying this TCR beta chain. Its antigen is currently unknown. TCRdb reprocessed the 5' RACE reads with MiXCR, giving one entry per CDR3 protein. The table includes under 75,000 distinct CDR3 sequences, 3% to 3.5% detected once. This sample was included in a study of neurological immune-mediated disorders. Study results and caveats: Across subjects, expanded clones had no CDR3 amino acid sequences in common, pointing to private repertoires in all groups.

Germline V lookup: CDR1 DFQATT, CDR2 SNEGSKA (reference sequence). V dropped 5 bases and J dropped 6; count of bases not matched to a gene: 3. There are 11 residues in the CDR3. The sequence was collected from a woman in her fifties or sixties with multiple sclerosis. The rearrangement uses TRBV20-1 and TRBJ1-2; TRBD1 agrees at 7 bases. Sequenced material: PBMCs. CDR3 in amino acids: CSAQTGDGYTF. The CDR3, as DNA: TGCAGTGCTCAAACAGGGGATGGCTACACCTTC.